The source of this TCR beta chain is a study of blood T cell repertoires in COVID-19. Background on the study: Sites in the United States, Italy and Spain provided acute and convalescent COVID-19 samples. The cDNA or gDNA used as material had been derived from T cells, B-cell-depleted T cells, or PBMCs.

This CDR3 region has 15 residues. The junction had 6 bases not matched to a gene; V was cut back by 3 bases and J by 5 bases. Per the germline V gene, CDR1 is MDHEN and CDR2 is SYDVKM. In the authors' workflow: It was from reference gene primer amplification that nucleated cell counts were estimated. Sequencing used immunoSEQ multiplex PCR; TCRdb keeps in-frame clones, though not all of them. For V, J and clone size, that table is used; D and trimming come from the DNA. The table lists 89,000 or so clones, around 96% of them singletons. The source is a human donor with active COVID-19. The donor label of this sample is uncertain. The sequencing input was peripheral blood. The rearrangement links TRBV28 to TRBJ2-5; 10 bases agree with TRBD2. The CDR3 sequence is CASSLPSGSGETQYF. The CDR3 bases are TGTGCCAGCAGTTTGCCTAGCGGGAGCGGGGAGACCCAGTACTTC.